The TCR beta chain under discussion was sequenced for a study of T-cell reconstitution after alpha-beta-depleted transplantation in children. Study-wide results and caveats: Reportedly, roughly two months post-transplant, alpha-beta T cells arose from several hundred expanded graft clones. Once a year had passed after transplant, T-cell counts and diversity came mostly from newly produced T cells. It was surviving recipient T cells and thymic progenitors that gave some patients high TCRbeta diversity at day 60.

Germline CDR1 GTSNPN, CDR2 SVGIG (reference sequence). V lost 2 bases to trimming and J lost 0 bases; unmatched junction nucleotides: 2. The length of the CDR3 is 14 residues. This clonotype was seen many times. As yet, its antigen is unknown. Preparation of the TCRbeta library used unique molecular identifiers. MiXCR, run by TCRdb on the PCR reads, gives a single entry per CDR3 protein. This table holds about 300,000 distinct CDR3 sequences, roughly 8.2% found once. This receptor was obtained from a female patient aged 2-9 years who had a stem cell transplant for Fanconi anemia, so the T cells may come from the graft donor. This specimen consisted of peripheral blood, obtained 360 days after TCRalphabeta/CD19-depleted stem cell transplant. The chain links TRBV30 to TRBJ1-1; 8 bases are a match to TRBD1. For the CDR3, the DNA is TGTGCCTGGAGTCGGACAGGGTTGAACACTGAAGCTTTCTTT. The encoded protein is CAWSRTGLNTEAFF.